The rows below give T cell receptor beta chains drawn from one sample of a study of T cell responses to AZD1222 COVID-19 vaccine. The repertoire was sequenced with immunoSEQ multiplex PCR; TCRdb's copy has only in-frame clones and lacks some. The sample has 150,000 to 200,000 clones, about nine tenths seen once; the top ten hold approximately 1.5%. The sequences come from peripheral blood, collected on day 0 of AZD1222 vaccination. Receptors were obtained from an adult in good health. Both conserved end residues are part of each CDR3. A D gene is named only where the DNA matches it firmly. Rows may omit the clone size; those that give it use once, few, many or a size class.

clone_size	d_call	v_call	j_call	cdr3_aa
NA	NA	TRBV5-1	TRBJ1-1	CASSFRFGGNTEAFF
NA	TRBD1	TRBV28	TRBJ1-5	CASSLLQGFQPQHF
once	TRBD2	TRBV11-3	TRBJ2-2	CASSLLAGQNTGELFF
NA	NA	TRBV28	TRBJ1-4	CASLRAGANEKLFF
NA	NA	TRBV15	TRBJ1-2	CATSKPGQYGYTF
NA	NA	TRBV7-8	TRBJ2-7	CASSTRRSWEQYF
few	TRBD1	TRBV19	TRBJ1-2	CASQGQRNYGYTF
NA	TRBD1	TRBV5-1	TRBJ1-5	CASSLNPQGASNQPQHF
NA	NA	TRBV11-3	TRBJ1-4	CASSLAEDEKLFF
NA	NA	TRBV5-1	TRBJ2-3	CASSLSAGTDTQYF
few	TRBD2	TRBV11-2	TRBJ2-7	CASSLGLAGEQYF
few	NA	TRBV2	TRBJ2-5	CASNLDSQETQYF
few	NA	TRBV3-1/TRBV3-2	TRBJ1-2	CASSQGGVFSYGYTF
NA	NA	TRBV2	TRBJ2-1	CASSDYGEQFF
NA	NA	TRBV7-2	TRBJ1-5	CASSLRRTSNQPQHF
NA	NA	TRBV7-3	TRBJ2-2	CASSTTGELFF
once	NA	TRBV6-4	TRBJ1-1	CASSDGGENTEAFF
NA	NA	TRBV3-1/TRBV3-2	TRBJ2-3	CASSQRTEGPGTDTQYF
NA	NA	TRBV27	TRBJ2-1	CARCWDTYNEQFF
NA	TRBD1	TRBV6-4	TRBJ2-2	CASRTGTGGTGELFF
NA	NA	TRBV6-5	TRBJ1-1	CASLKNTEAFF
NA	NA	TRBV7-2	TRBJ1-4	CASSLGRDLFF
NA	NA	TRBV5-5	TRBJ1-2	CASSPDEGRSYGYTF
NA	TRBD2	TRBV5-1	TRBJ2-1	CASSSKRGGRNEQFF
NA	NA	TRBV4-1	TRBJ1-1	CASSQAGTSRAPEAFF
NA	NA	TRBV28	TRBJ2-7	CASSFGQTYEQYF
NA	NA	TRBV6-2/TRBV6-3	TRBJ1-1	CASSLEQVTNTEAFF
NA	NA	TRBV4-2	TRBJ1-1	CASSQDKGVVTEAFF
once	NA	TRBV6-2/TRBV6-3	TRBJ1-1	CASSTFNTEAFF
NA	TRBD1	TRBV15	TRBJ1-2	CATSTGQGTNYGYTF
NA	NA	TRBV6-5	TRBJ2-7	CASSRVSYEQYF
NA	NA	TRBV7-2	TRBJ2-1	CASSLVTGGPPGDEQFF
NA	TRBD2	TRBV2	TRBJ2-1	CASRRGGPYNEQFF
NA	NA	TRBV6-2/TRBV6-3	TRBJ2-7	CASSYRDFLISYEQYF
NA	NA	TRBV5-1	TRBJ1-1	CASSLGMNTEAFF
NA	NA	TRBV27	TRBJ2-7	CASSLSPAVPYEQYF
NA	TRBD1	TRBV19	TRBJ1-5	CASNGDRGSQPQHF
NA	TRBD1	TRBV9	TRBJ1-1	CASSALLKGAGNTEAFF
NA	NA	TRBV19	TRBJ1-3	CASSVTLFRSGNTIYF
NA	NA	TRBV28	TRBJ1-5	CASRHERGSNQPQHF
NA	NA	TRBV6-2/TRBV6-3	TRBJ2-3	CASSGQSTDTQYF
NA	TRBD1	TRBV28	TRBJ2-1	CASSTRKGAREQFF
NA	NA	TRBV6-5	TRBJ1-2	CASGTTGIRGYTF
once	TRBD1	TRBV5-1	TRBJ1-5	CASRATGGIDQPQHF